The clone carrying this T cell receptor (beta chain) was observed a few times. This specimen comes from a study of regulatory T cells in long-lasting Graves disease. Across the study: The term persistent Graves' disease signified upward of 5 years on antithyroid drugs with positive TSH receptor antibodies.

Time point defined: persistent/refractory GD, antithyroid drugs over 5 years with positive TRAb. Making the TCR library involved RNA that had been extracted from PBMCs. Patients hailed from an endocrinology department in Xi'an, China. Arm-PCR with iRepertoire HTBI primers amplified the CDR3 regions for these TCR beta libraries. TCRdb fed the multiplex PCR reads into MiXCR, producing one record per CDR3 protein. The sample lists approximately 400,000 distinct CDR3 sequences, 23% seen once, with about a quarter in the top ten. V lost 4 bases and J 0 bases, leaving 18 bases between the germline ends. The CDR3 loop spans 17 amino acids. Germline values: CDR1 SGHDN, CDR2 FVKESK.

The receptor comes from a female donor with Graves disease. Specimen: peripheral blood mononuclear cells (PBMCs), collected when the disease was refractory, from a patient treated with antithyroid drugs. The gene calls are TRBV14 and TRBJ1-1; D ambiguous. The CDR3 DNA reads TGTGCCAGCAGCCCCCTAGGAACAGATTTCATGAACACTGAAGCTTTCTTT. Translation gives CASSPLGTDFMNTEAFF.